Below are 6 T cell receptor beta chains sequenced from a single sample in a study of Graves' ophthalmopathy and Graves' hyperthyroidism. RNA served as the template for amplifying TCR beta CDR3 regions. HTBI-primed RT-PCR formed the first round, and a multiplex PCR formed the second. TCRdb re-called the multiplex PCR reads through MiXCR, storing one row per CDR3 protein. The top ten clones hold 9.5% to 10% of a sample with roughly 480,000 distinct CDR3 sequences, 13% to 15% of them seen once. The sequenced material came from blood. The receptors come from a young woman with Graves' ophthalmopathy.

The chain carries TRBV2 and TRBJ2-2, with 14 bases lining up with TRBD2. The CDR3 length is 16 residues. Germline V CDR1 and CDR2: SNHLY, FYNNEI. V was clipped by 6 bases and J by 9 bases; unmatched bases: 9. The CDR3 protein is CASRRGLAGAHRELFF. The CDR3 bases are TGTGCCAGCAGGAGGGGACTAGCGGGGGCTCACCGGGAGCTGTTTTTT.

This clonotype was picked up many times. The chain uses TRBV12-3 or TRBV12-4 and TRBJ1-1; D uncertain. The CDR3 length is 12 residues. The V and J ends lost 6 bases and 4 bases respectively, with 9 bases between them. CDR3 coding DNA: TGTGCCAGCAGGCCGACTGGCACTGAAGCTTTCTTT. Translated, it gives CASRPTGTEAFF.

There are many counts of this clonotype. The chain employs TRBV7-8 and TRBJ1-1; possible D gene TRBD1, 6 bases. There are 15 residues in the CDR3. V was cut by 5 bases and J by 5 bases, with 18 bases left in between. The V gene's germline CDR1 is SGHVS and CDR2 FQNEAQ. This CDR3 reads CASSQAGDGPTEAFF. In DNA, the CDR3 is TGTGCCAGCAGCCAAGCAGGGGACGGACCGACTGAAGCTTTCTTT.

This clonotype was seen only a few times. The rearrangement joins TRBV3-1 to TRBJ2-5, with 14 bases matching TRBD2. Germline CDR1 reads LGHDT; CDR2 reads YNNKEL (reference sequence). This CDR3 is 17 amino acids long. After removal of 4 bases from V and 3 bases from J, the junction contained 7 bases not matched to a gene. This chain's CDR3 is CASSPFPTSGGEETQYF. CDR3 in DNA: TGTGCCAGCAGCCCCTTTCCGACTAGCGGGGGGGAAGAGACCCAGTACTTC.

This clonotype has at least ten counts. The chain employs TRBV28 and TRBJ1-1, with 9 positions matching TRBD1. Looked up from germline, CDR1 is MDHEN and CDR2 is SYDVKM. J lost 0 bases, V lost 6 bases, and 11 bases had no gene match. The CDR3 contains 17 residues. This CDR3 reads CASRPAGQGNLNTEAFF. DNA of the CDR3: TGTGCCAGCAGACCAGCGGGACAGGGTAATCTGAACACTGAAGCTTTCTTT.

This clonotype was found many times. V gene TRBV11-2 combines with J gene TRBJ2-7; no definite D call. Germline CDR1 SGHAT, CDR2 FQNNGV. The CDR3 runs 15 residues. Trimming stripped 1 base from V and 3 bases from J, with 13 bases between. Here the CDR3 DNA reads TGTGCCAGCAGCTTAGTTATTAACAGAGGCTACGAGCAGTACTTC. It is translated as CASSLVINRGYEQYF.